The rows below give T cell receptor beta chains drawn from one sample of a study of blood T cell repertoires in COVID-19. The data were produced by immunoSEQ multiplex PCR, yet TCRdb's version contains in-frame clones alone and is incomplete. The repertoire includes some 200,000 clones, approximately 90% of them detected once, and roughly a sixth sits in the top ten. Sequenced material: peripheral blood. These receptor sequences come from a man in his forties or fifties with COVID-19, enrolled during active disease. CDR3s include the opening cysteine and the closing phenylalanine or tryptophan. Each record gives: clone size, J gene, V gene, D gene, CDR3 DNA, CDR3 protein. The D gene is left open where the match is weak. The listing skips clone size in some rows; elsewhere it reads once, few, many or a size class.

size: NA; J: TRBJ1-3; V: TRBV2; D: NA; DNA: TGTGCCAGCAGTGAACAAAACTCTGGAAACACCATATATTTT; CDR3: CASSEQNSGNTIYF
size: NA; J: TRBJ1-5; V: TRBV28; D: NA; DNA: TGTGCCACCTCCAGGGATAGCAATCAGCCCCAGCATTTT; CDR3: CATSRDSNQPQHF
size: NA; J: TRBJ2-2; V: TRBV9; D: TRBD1; DNA: TGTGCCAGCAGCGAGTGGGACAGGGCAAACACCGGGGAGCTGTTTTTT; CDR3: CASSEWDRANTGELFF
size: few; J: TRBJ1-5; V: TRBV6-1; D: NA; DNA: TGTGCCAGCAGTGAAAGCGGGATAGGTAGTCAGCCCCAGCATTTT; CDR3: CASSESGIGSQPQHF
size: NA; J: TRBJ2-2; V: TRBV29-1; D: TRBD1; DNA: TGCAGCGCCCCGGGACAGGGAGACACCGGGGAGCTGTTTTTT; CDR3: CSAPGQGDTGELFF
size: NA; J: TRBJ1-2; V: TRBV28; D: NA; DNA: TGTGCCAGCAGTTTATCATCAGTAGGCTACACCTTC; CDR3: CASSLSSVGYTF
size: NA; J: TRBJ2-3; V: TRBV6-2/TRBV6-3; D: NA; DNA: TGTGCCAGCAGTTACTTTGGACTCACAGATACGCAGTATTTT; CDR3: CASSYFGLTDTQYF
size: NA; J: TRBJ1-2; V: TRBV5-1; D: NA; DNA: TGCGCCAGCAGCTTGGTTTCAGGTGAAGCTAACTATGGCTACACCTTC; CDR3: CASSLVSGEANYGYTF
size: few; J: TRBJ1-1; V: TRBV30; D: TRBD1; DNA: TGTGCCGGATGGACAGGGAATCGGAACACTGAAGCTTTCTTT; CDR3: CAGWTGNRNTEAFF
size: NA; J: TRBJ2-3; V: TRBV3-1/TRBV3-2; D: TRBD2; DNA: TGTGCCAGCAGCCAGGCCCCGGCGGGAGGGCCTTTAGATACGCAGTATTTT; CDR3: CASSQAPAGGPLDTQYF
size: NA; J: TRBJ1-4; V: TRBV27; D: NA; DNA: TGTGCCAGCAGGCGGACGGGGAACGGGGAAAAACTGTTTTTT; CDR3: CASRRTGNGEKLFF
size: NA; J: TRBJ1-4; V: TRBV6-6; D: NA; DNA: TGTGCCAGCAGACGGGAAGAAAAACTGTTTTTT; CDR3: CASRREEKLFF
size: NA; J: TRBJ2-2; V: TRBV28; D: TRBD1; DNA: TGTGCCAGCAGGTATCGACAGGGGAAGGGGACCGGGGAGCTGTTTTTT; CDR3: CASRYRQGKGTGELFF
size: once; J: TRBJ1-1; V: TRBV7-8; D: NA; DNA: TGTGCCAGCAGACCCTCAGAGAACACTGAAGCTTTCTTT; CDR3: CASRPSENTEAFF
size: NA; J: TRBJ1-1; V: TRBV4-3; D: TRBD1; DNA: TGCGCCAGCAGCCAAGGAACGACAGGGGACGAAGCTTTCTTT; CDR3: CASSQGTTGDEAFF
size: NA; J: TRBJ2-1; V: TRBV6-1; D: TRBD2; DNA: TGTGCCAGCAGTGAATTGGGACTAGTTCCTGAGCAGTTCTTC; CDR3: CASSELGLVPEQFF
size: NA; J: TRBJ2-1; V: TRBV24-1; D: TRBD2; DNA: TGTGCCACCAGTGACCCCGGTCTACAGGGAACTAGCGGGGGGAGCTCCTACAATGAGCAGTTCTTC; CDR3: CATSDPGLQGTSGGSSYNEQFF
size: NA; J: TRBJ1-6; V: TRBV9; D: NA; DNA: TGTGCCAGCAGCGTGACAGCCGATAATTCACCCCTCCACTTT; CDR3: CASSVTADNSPLHF
size: NA; J: TRBJ1-2; V: TRBV6-5; D: TRBD1; DNA: TGTGCCAGCAGCCCGACAGGGGGTGTAGACTATGGCTACACCTTC; CDR3: CASSPTGGVDYGYTF
size: NA; J: TRBJ1-2; V: TRBV30; D: TRBD1; DNA: TGTGCCTGGAGTGTACTGGGACAGGGGGCAGCTGGTGGCTACACCTTC; CDR3: CAWSVLGQGAAGGYTF
size: NA; J: TRBJ2-1; V: TRBV6-2/TRBV6-3; D: TRBD2; DNA: TGTGCCAGCAGTTACGGACTAGCGGGGGGCTTTAATTACAATGAGCAGTTCTTC; CDR3: CASSYGLAGGFNYNEQFF
size: NA; J: TRBJ2-5; V: TRBV27; D: TRBD2; DNA: TGTGCCAGCAGGGCTAGCGGGGGGGCCCAAGAGACCCAGTACTTC; CDR3: CASRASGGAQETQYF
size: NA; J: TRBJ2-7; V: TRBV5-8; D: TRBD1; DNA: TGTGCCAGCAGCCTCGACAGGGGCTACGAGCAGTACTTC; CDR3: CASSLDRGYEQYF
size: NA; J: TRBJ1-6; V: TRBV27; D: NA; DNA: TGTGCCAGCAGTTTATTCCCTGGGGGGAACTATAATTCACCCCTCCACTTT; CDR3: CASSLFPGGNYNSPLHF